This TCR beta chain was recorded in a study of regulatory T cells in long-lasting Graves disease (dated by TCRdb to about 2021). Some background on the complete study: Patients with newly diagnosed Graves' disease had been on antithyroid drugs for under 3 months. Patients with persistent Graves' disease were compared with patients with newly diagnosed Graves' disease using TCR sequencing and RNA sequencing of peripheral blood. The study was conducted in China and was registered as a clinical trial. TCR sequencing covered some 13 persistent and 20 newly diagnosed Graves' disease patients, around 35 samples in total. The study at large found these results: Only the TCR beta chain was sequenced and analyzed. A larger number of public clonotypes was shared among persistent patients (approximately 3,000) than among newly diagnosed patients (over 850). As a limitation, the authors acknowledged that the small sample size may reduce accuracy. Persistent disease showed preferential use of TRBV28, TRBJ1-2 and TRBJ2-5, whereas newly diagnosed disease favored TRBV20-1 and TRBJ2-1. Lower TCR Shannon entropy and fewer highly expanded clones were observed in persistent Graves' disease patients than in newly diagnosed patients, which suggested clonal expansion. Only peripheral blood was studied, because thyroid tissue, the primary lesion, was inaccessible.

As encoded in the germline V gene, CDR1 is SGHTA while CDR2 is FQGTGA. The CDR3 runs 13 residues from the cysteine to the phenylalanine. The retained sequence is limited to the CDR3, 39 bases, with the frame set at the first base. Deletion took 3 bases off V and 7 bases off J, with a span of 10 bases between the germline ends. This clonotype was detected ten times or more. Which antigen it targets is not known. No base-level quality is on record; no much larger clone is a single base apart. The library was obtained by multiplex PCR. Sequencing was performed on an Illumina HiSeq 4000. CDR3 regions were amplified by Arm-PCR with iRepertoire HTBI primers to construct TCR beta libraries. Before sequencing, the PCR products underwent gel purification. The study's processing was this. Across samples, 60 to 80 TRBV and 14 TRBJ segments were identified and used for gene usage analysis of CDR3 amino acid clonotypes. Filtered high-quality paired reads were merged into contigs using COPE and FqMerger. BLAST was used to align contigs to the IMGT TRBV, TRBD and TRBJ reference genes, and CDR3 was defined following IMGT. Highly expanded clones were defined as clonotypes with a frequency above 0.1%. Shannon entropy was used to measure repertoire diversity, and the Gini coefficient was used to measure V-J evenness. Clonotypes shared by more than one individual were considered public. TCRdb ran its own pipeline on the public reads, namely fastp trimming at Q25 and MiXCR clone calling, and kept in-frame beta chains. Each CDR3 protein gets just one entry, which takes the most common genes and DNA from the rows behind it. The authors' filters were not applied to this entry. The sample table shows under 450,000 distinct CDR3 sequences, and around 15% are seen once. The ten largest make up 20% to 25% of the sample.

The time point label of this sample denotes: newly diagnosed GD, antithyroid drugs for less than 3 months. RNA was extracted from PBMCs in TRIzol for both TCR sequencing and RNA sequencing. Graves' disease was diagnosed according to American Thyroid Association guidelines. The patients came from an endocrinology department in Xi'an, China. Each patient gave about 9.1 milliliters of peripheral blood, collected in an EDTA anticoagulant tube. Ficoll Paque Plus density gradient separation was used to isolate PBMCs, and no further T cell sorting was performed. An Agilent 2100 Bioanalyzer and agarose gel were used to check RNA quality, while a NanoDrop 2000 measured RNA concentration. The data also belong to a second study, concerning T cells in Graves' hyperthyroidism and ophthalmopathy. As that second paper reports: Graves' hyperthyroidism was defined as stable when no progression to ophthalmopathy occurred over 18 months of follow-up. Hyperthyroidism patients were newly diagnosed, had a disease duration of under 2 months, and were aged 18 to 65 years. Exclusion was applied to patients with uncontrolled infections, other autoimmune diseases, pregnancy or lactation. Clinical symptoms, serum thyroxine and TRAb, thyroid ultrasound, and orbital computed tomography formed the basis for the diagnoses. The first round of RT-PCR for the TCR CDR3 was performed with the HTBI primer set and the Qiagen OneStep RT-PCR kit. Most expanded thyroid clonotypes (frequency above 0.001) were also found in blood, which suggests that blood repertoires may mirror thyroid immune responses. A model built on a 13 V-J signature distinguished ophthalmopathy from stable hyperthyroidism, reaching roughly 88% sensitivity and under 84% specificity in cross-validation and 80%/75% in testing. In validation, the model predicted progression to ophthalmopathy with roughly 66% sensitivity and around 72% specificity, a median of about 6 months before onset. To identify TCR V-J signatures that set the groups apart, the researchers used a discovery cohort of 90 to 100 patients, made up of some 41 with Graves' ophthalmopathy and around 58 with stable Graves' hyperthyroidism. Prospective prediction of ophthalmopathy was tested in an independent validation cohort consisting of 18 to 20 hyperthyroidism patients and around 16 patients who later progressed to ophthalmopathy. The roughly 94 discovery patients were randomly divided into training and test sets at a 7:3 ratio. The study also compared thyroid tissue and blood T-cell repertoires from a handful of Graves' hyperthyroidism patients. Following sampling, methimazole starting at 30 mg daily was given to hyperthyroidism patients, and high-dose intravenous methylprednisolone was given to ophthalmopathy patients. A second multiplex PCR round built the libraries, followed by size selection and purification. Paired-end sequencing of the libraries was performed with 100 bp reads on an Illumina HiSeq2000. SOAPnuke was used to process the raw data, removing reads that contained adapters or uncalled bases, had a mean Phred below 15, or lacked an exact match to the constant primer or identifier. COPE v1.2.5 was used to merge high-quality paired reads, and clonotypes were defined as unique nucleotide sequences. MiTCR v1.1 was used to align the clonotypes against IMGT TRBV, TRBD and TRBJ reference segments. The analysis included only V-J combinations with a frequency above 0.0001, which together covered 99% to 99.2% of the repertoires. The TCS score was defined as the ratio of F50 (clonal expansion) to E x V (chaos), calculated using BLOSUM62-based TCRdist between CDR3 peptides within each V-J. Welch's t-statistics and random forest reduced around 520 V-J features to around 14, which were used in a naive Bayes classifier (R e1071). Sample size was not statistically predetermined, and blinding of investigators to group allocation was not performed. TCR Vbeta CDR3 sequencing of 135 peripheral blood samples (approximately 44 ophthalmopathy, some 75 hyperthyroidism and some 17 progressor patients) is reported in the paper.

Specimen: peripheral blood mononuclear cells (PBMCs), collected at new diagnosis, from a patient treated with antithyroid drugs. The chain couples TRBV7-3 to TRBJ2-1; the D gene lacks a confident call. The receptor was derived from a woman under 30 with Graves disease. Donor details come from another sample of the same person, matched by shared clones. The CDR3 in this case is CASSFGGPNEQFF. The DNA reads as follows: TGTGCCAGCAGCTTCGGCGGCCCGAATGAGCAGTTCTTC.